This T cell receptor (beta chain) was sequenced for a study of shared clonotypes between healthy human individuals. This clone appeared once. Its matching antigen is unknown. The authors split each subset's genomic DNA evenly across several immunoSEQ plates. Libraries were prepared by immunoSEQ multiplex PCR; TCRdb keeps only in-frame clonotypes and omits some of them. The table includes 1.4 million or so clones, 98% detected once. Losses at the gene ends were 9 bases for V and 5 bases for J; bases not matched to a gene: 3. The V gene's germline CDR1 is MNHNS and CDR2 SASEGT. This CDR3 has 12 amino acids. Notes on the study in general: Among non-shared clonotypes, generation probabilities were lower than among those shared by all four donors. Donors were few, which limited the genetic and exposure-history diversity represented. Between a handful of donors, naive CD4 clonotypes were shared at a level of approximately 5%.

V gene TRBV6-1 combines with J gene TRBJ1-4; 7 bases align to TRBD1. The TCR originated in a man under 40 in good health. The sequenced sample consisted of naive CD4+ T cells sorted from blood. The sample's subset: CD45RA+ positively selected. This CDR3 is CASRTGNEKLFF. The DNA for the CDR3 is TGTGCCAGTCGGACAGGAAATGAAAAACTGTTTTTT.